The sample holds one count of the clone carrying this T cell receptor beta chain. Some clones are missing from TCRdb's copy, which holds only in-frame ones; the method was immunoSEQ multiplex PCR. The repertoire holds just over 300,000 clones, 85% to 90% seen once, with roughly 4.5% in the top ten. These data belong to a study of blood T cell repertoires in COVID-19. Study information: From T cells, B-cell-depleted T cells, or PBMCs came the material, which was cDNA or gDNA.

In assigning cohorts, the study relied on participant-reported clinical history. This TCR was recovered from a man younger than 40 who had recovered from COVID-19. Sequenced: PBMCs or T cells enriched from blood (not recorded which).

CDR3 DNA: TGTGCCAGCAGCCCACGGGGGAACTACGAGCAGTACTTC. This sequence encodes CASSPRGNYEQYF. The chain employs TRBV11-3 and TRBJ2-7; possibly TRBD2 for D (6 bases). V lost 5 bases to trimming and J lost 3 bases, with 11 bases between them. The germline V gene has CDR1 SGHNT and CDR2 YENEEA. This CDR3 is 13 amino acids long.